The 21 T cell receptor beta chains below were found in one sample sequenced in a study of siplizumab effects on memory and regulatory T cells (dated by TCRdb to between 2018 and 2020). The library relied on the immunoSEQ multiplex PCR assay. Imported from immuneACCESS, the table was reduced by TCRdb to in-frame sequences with V and J called. These copies leave out some clones; in studies compared against another copy, an unresolved V gene accounts for under half, and the cause of the remainder is not known. The sample table records over 95,000 clones; approximately 92% of these occur just once. Approximately 0.17% of the sample comes from the top ten. The sample consisted of non-Treg CD4+ T cells sorted from blood. Reading the label with the study, this specimen's cell subset or site is: FACS-sorted unstimulated CD4+ non-regulatory T cells. The receptors were gathered from a human donor in good health.

The CDR3 coding sequence is TGTGCCAGCAGCCCGGGACAGGGAGGCGCCTACGAGCAGTACTTC. Its protein is CASSPGQGGAYEQYF. The chain combines TRBV9 with TRBJ2-7, with 9 bases identical to TRBD1. This CDR3 is built from 15 residues. CDR1 is SGDLS, CDR2 YYNGEE, per germline. Trimming removed 4 bases from V and 2 bases from J; junction bases left unmatched: 7.

The chain employs TRBV5-8 and TRBJ1-4, with no clear D. Germline loops: CDR1 SGHTS, CDR2 YDEGEE. Trimming removed 7 bases from V and 0 bases from J, with 19 bases in between. This CDR3 has 17 amino acids. Here the CDR3 reads CASLSSIGLATNEKLFF. The CDR3 DNA reads as TGTGCCAGCCTTTCCAGTATCGGTCTTGCAACTAATGAAAAACTGTTTTTT. The complete variable domain, with remaining parts taken from reference TRBV5-8 and TRBJ1-4, reads EAGVTQSPTHLIKTRGQQATLRCSPISGHTSVYWYQQALGLGLQFLLWYDEGEERNRGNFPPRFSGRQFPNYSSELNVNALELEDSALYLCASLSSIGLATNEKLFFGSGTQLSVL.

The sample holds a few counts of this clone. V is TRBV4-2 and J is TRBJ1-2, with TRBD1 as a possible D gene (6 bases). The germline CDR1 and CDR2 sequences are LGHNA and YNFKEQ. The CDR3 sequence is 14 residues long. V dropped 3 bases and J dropped 2 bases, with 10 bases sitting between them. The DNA for the CDR3 is TGTGCCAGCAGCCATAACAGGGAAAACTATGGCTACACCTTC. As protein: CASSHNRENYGYTF.

The table lists this clone with a count of one. The rearrangement joins TRBV10-3 to TRBJ2-7, with 7 bases that match TRBD2. V was pared by 8 bases and J by 6 bases, with 1 base of the junction left unmatched. The CDR3 is 10 residues long. CDR1 ENHRY and CDR2 SYGVKD come from the germline V gene. The CDR3 spells CAIGRGEQYF. The CDR3 coding sequence is TGTGCCATCGGGAGGGGCGAGCAGTACTTC.

This clone was seen only once. The chain carries TRBV29-1 and TRBJ1-2; TRBD1 matches at 7 bases. The CDR3 has 12 amino acids. Trimming cost V 3 bases and J 7 bases; bases outside gene matches: 5. Germline assignment: CDR1 SQVTM and CDR2 ANQGSEA. The CDR3 DNA sequence: TGCAGCGTTGAGGATGGGACAGTTGGCTACACCTTC. It encodes CSVEDGTVGYTF.

This chain connects TRBV28 to TRBJ1-2, with 7 bases matching TRBD1. CDR1 and CDR2 (germline): MDHEN, SYDVKM. Germline trimming cut 5 bases from V and 4 bases from J; bases unmatched to any gene: 10. The CDR3 is 15 residues long. The CDR3 DNA sequence: TGTGCCAGCAGTATCTCTTCGACAGGGACCTATGGCTACACCTTC. Protein product: CASSISSTGTYGYTF.

The rearrangement links TRBV7-3 to TRBJ2-7; TRBD2 agrees at 7 bases. V gave up 5 bases and J gave up 3 bases; unmatched junction bases: 13. Germline CDR1 is SGHTA and CDR2 is FQGTGA. The CDR3 contains 16 residues. The CDR3 sequence is CASSPQAWGGSYEQYF. The CDR3 nucleotides read TGTGCCAGCAGCCCCCAGGCGTGGGGGGGGAGCTACGAGCAGTACTTC.

The rearrangement joins TRBV18 to TRBJ2-1, with TRBD2 identical over 9 bases. V was clipped by 6 bases and J by 2 bases; unmatched bases: 8. Per the germline V gene, CDR1 is KGHSH and CDR2 is LQKENI. CDR3 length: 16 residues. For the CDR3, the DNA is TGTGCCAGCTCCCCCCTGACTAGCGGTACCTACAATGAGCAGTTCTTC. Translated, it gives CASSPLTSGTYNEQFF. Filled out from reference TRBV18 and TRBJ2-1, the complete variable domain reads NAGVMQNPRHLVRRRGQEARLRCSPMKGHSHVYWYRQLPEEGLKFMVYLQKENIIDESGMPKERFSAEFPKEGPSILRIQQVVRGDSAAYFCASSPLTSGTYNEQFFGPGTRLTVL.

This clone has a single count. V and J are TRBV19 and TRBJ1-2; D not certain. The V end lost 4 bases, the J end lost 1 base, and 4 bases lay between the germline ends. CDR3 length: 12 residues. Germline V gene lookup returns CDR1 LNHDA and CDR2 SQIVND (reference sequence). In DNA, the CDR3 is TGTGCCAGTAGTAATAATAACTATGGCTACACCTTC. Encoded protein: CASSNNNYGYTF. Full variable domain (rest looked up from reference TRBV19 and TRBJ1-2): DGGITQSPKYLFRKEGQNVTLSCEQNLNHDAMYWYRQDPGQGLRLIYYSQIVNDFQKGDIAEGYSVSREKKESFPLTVTSAQKNPTAFYLCASSNNNYGYTFGSGTRLTVV.

This rearrangement joins TRBV7-3 to TRBJ2-1; the match to TRBD2 covers 8 bases. There are 15 residues in the CDR3. Germline loops: CDR1 SGHTA, CDR2 FQGTGA. J was trimmed by 7 bases and V by 1 base; bases with no gene match: 6. CDR3 in DNA: TGTGCCAGCAGCTTAAACGGGGGGGACCCGAATGAGCAGTTCTTC. Protein product: CASSLNGGDPNEQFF. The variable domain in full, with the rest retrieved from reference TRBV7-3 and TRBJ2-1, is GAGVSQTPSNKVTEKGKYVELRCDPISGHTALYWYRQSLGQGPEFLIYFQGTGAADDSGLPNDRFFAVRPEGSVSTLKIQRTERGDSAVYLCASSLNGGDPNEQFFGPGTRLTVL.

The rearrangement joins TRBV4-1 to TRBJ2-5, with 7 bases identical to TRBD2. The CDR3 contains 15 residues. V dropped 5 bases and J dropped 4; count of bases not matched to a gene: 10. CDR1 and CDR2 (germline): MGHRA, YSYEKL. CDR3 nucleotides: TGCGCCAGCAGCAGGGAGGGGAGGAAGGGAGAGACCCAGTACTTC. Translation gives CASSREGRKGETQYF.

The chain uses TRBV7-3 and TRBJ1-1; D gene unclear. Trimming cost V 5 bases and J 4 bases, with 17 bases left between them. Germline values: CDR1 SGHTA, CDR2 FQGTGA. The CDR3 runs to 15 residues. The CDR3 bases are TGTGCCAGCAGCCCTTCCCCTGGAGGAATCACTGAAGCTTTCTTT. Translating it yields CASSPSPGGITEAFF.

This chain joins TRBV7-6 and TRBJ2-5; TRBD1 matches at 8 bases. The closer fit of TRBJ2-7 to the DNA end suggests the J call may be wrong. CDR3 length: 15 residues. Germline V lookup: CDR1 SGHVS, CDR2 FNYEAQ. In DNA, the CDR3 is TGTGCCAGCAGCTTAGGAGGGACAGGAACCTACGAGCAGTACTTC. This translates into CASSLGGTGTYEQYF.

The chain links TRBV25-1 to TRBJ1-1; D ambiguous. Germline lookup yields CDR1 MGHDK and CDR2 SYGVNS. Trimming stripped 2 bases from V and 5 bases from J, with 12 bases between. This CDR3 has 14 amino acids. In DNA, the CDR3 is TGTGCCAGCAGTGAAGAGTGGTCGATTACTGAAGCTTTCTTT. Its translation: CASSEEWSITEAFF. Full variable domain (remainder filled in from reference TRBV25-1 and TRBJ1-1): EADIYQTPRYLVIGTGKKITLECSQTMGHDKMYWYQQDPGMELHLIHYSYGVNSTEKGDLSSESTVSRIRTEHFPLTLESARPSHTSQYLCASSEEWSITEAFFGQGTRLTVV.

The V call is TRBV10-3, the J call TRBJ1-5; D is perhaps TRBD1 (6 bases). V was pared by 2 bases and J by 0 bases, with 11 bases between. Germline V gene data show CDR1 as ENHRY and CDR2 as SYGVKD. The CDR3 runs to 16 residues. The CDR3 sequence: CAISEQGSYSNQPQHF. CDR3 coding DNA: TGTGCCATCAGTGAGCAGGGGTCTTATAGCAATCAGCCCCAGCATTTT.

The chain uses TRBV18 and TRBJ2-7, with D maybe TRBD2 (6 bases). V was trimmed by 1 base and J by 5 bases, leaving 12 bases between them. There are 14 residues in the CDR3. Germline V gene data show CDR1 as KGHSH and CDR2 as LQKENI. The CDR3 region has the DNA TGTGCCAGCTCACCACTGGAGGGTAGCAACGAGCAGTACTTC. This codes for CASSPLEGSNEQYF. Based on the CDR3 plus reference TRBV18 and TRBJ2-7, the full variable domain is NAGVMQNPRHLVRRRGQEARLRCSPMKGHSHVYWYRQLPEEGLKFMVYLQKENIIDESGMPKERFSAEFPKEGPSILRIQQVVRGDSAAYFCASSPLEGSNEQYFGPGTRLTVT.

The rearrangement joins TRBV7-2 to TRBJ1-1; tentative D call: TRBD1 (6 bases). Germline CDR1 and CDR2: SGHTA and FQGNSA. The length of the CDR3 is 14 residues. Trimming took 3 bases from V and 1 from J, leaving 9 bases between them. CDR3 sequence: CASSFYRENTEAFF. In DNA, the CDR3 is TGTGCCAGCAGCTTTTACAGGGAGAACACTGAAGCTTTCTTT.

This sequence joins TRBV2 and TRBJ1-3; D is unclear. The ends were cut back, 8 bases at V and 4 bases at J, with 9 bases in the middle. Germline-derived CDR1 and CDR2 are SNHLY and FYNNEI. The CDR3 runs 12 residues. CDR3 sequence: CASEGSGNTIYF. CDR3 bases: TGTGCCAGCGAGGGATCCGGAAACACCATATATTTT.

The rearrangement uses TRBV4-1 and TRBJ2-3, with 8 bases identical to TRBD2. CDR3 length: 16 residues. V gave up 4 bases and J gave up 0 bases; unmatched junction bases: 6. Germline CDR1 and CDR2: MGHRA and YSYEKL. This CDR3 is CASSPLSGASTDTQYF. The CDR3 nucleotides are TGCGCCAGCAGCCCCCTTAGCGGGGCCAGCACAGATACGCAGTATTTT.

V usage is TRBV7-2 and J usage is TRBJ2-3; D may be TRBD1 (6 bases). V lost 6 bases, J lost 0 bases, and 13 bases lay in between. The CDR3 consists of 15 residues. Germline-derived CDR1 and CDR2 are SGHTA and FQGNSA. This chain's CDR3 is CASRLMGASTDTQYF. In DNA, the CDR3 is TGTGCCAGCAGACTAATGGGGGCTAGCACAGATACGCAGTATTTT.

The gene calls are TRBV7-3 and TRBJ2-5; possibly TRBD2 for D (5 bases). Germline loops: CDR1 SGHTA, CDR2 FQGTGA. This CDR3 is built from 13 residues. V lost 5 bases and J lost 4, with 11 bases in between. CDR3 sequence (DNA): TGTGCCAGCAGCGCGGCTAGCTCAGAGACCCAGTACTTC. This gives the protein CASSAASSETQYF.